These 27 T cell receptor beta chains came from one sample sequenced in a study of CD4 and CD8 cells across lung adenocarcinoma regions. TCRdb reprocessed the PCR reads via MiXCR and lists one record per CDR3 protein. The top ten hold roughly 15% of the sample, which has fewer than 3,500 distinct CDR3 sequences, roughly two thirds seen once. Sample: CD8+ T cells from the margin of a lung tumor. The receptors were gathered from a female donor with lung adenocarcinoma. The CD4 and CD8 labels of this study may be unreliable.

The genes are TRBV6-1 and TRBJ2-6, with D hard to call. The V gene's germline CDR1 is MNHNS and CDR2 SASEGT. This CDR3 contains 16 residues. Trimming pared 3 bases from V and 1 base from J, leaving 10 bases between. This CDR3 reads CASSDRRLSGANVLTF. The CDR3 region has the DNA TGTGCCAGCAGTGACCGCCGGTTATCTGGGGCCAACGTCCTGACTTTC.

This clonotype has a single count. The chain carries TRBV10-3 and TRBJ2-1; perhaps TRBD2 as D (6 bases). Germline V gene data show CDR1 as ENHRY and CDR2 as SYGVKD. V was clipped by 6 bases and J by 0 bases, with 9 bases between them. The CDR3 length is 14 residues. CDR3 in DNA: TGTGCCATCAGGCGGGACCACTCCTACAATGAGCAGTTCTTC. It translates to CAIRRDHSYNEQFF.

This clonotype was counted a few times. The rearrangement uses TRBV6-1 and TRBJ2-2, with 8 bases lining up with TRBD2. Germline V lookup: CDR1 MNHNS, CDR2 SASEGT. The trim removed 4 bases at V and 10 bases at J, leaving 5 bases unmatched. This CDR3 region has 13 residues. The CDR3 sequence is CASSGGGTEELFF. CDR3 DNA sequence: TGTGCCAGCAGTGGCGGGGGGACGGAGGAGCTGTTTTTT.

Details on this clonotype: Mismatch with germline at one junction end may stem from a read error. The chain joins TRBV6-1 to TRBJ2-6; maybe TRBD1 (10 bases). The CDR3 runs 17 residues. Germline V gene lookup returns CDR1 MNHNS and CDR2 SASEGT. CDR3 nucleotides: TGTGCCAGCATACCTAGACAGGGGGCGGGAGGGGCCTACGTCCTGAATTTC. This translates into CASIPRQGAGGAYVLNF.

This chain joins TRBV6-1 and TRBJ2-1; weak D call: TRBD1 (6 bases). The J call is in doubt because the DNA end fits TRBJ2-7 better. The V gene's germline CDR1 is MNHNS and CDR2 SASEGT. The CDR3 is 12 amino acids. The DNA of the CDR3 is TGTGCCAGCGGACGGACAGCAACCGAGCAGTACTTC. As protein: CASGRTATEQYF.

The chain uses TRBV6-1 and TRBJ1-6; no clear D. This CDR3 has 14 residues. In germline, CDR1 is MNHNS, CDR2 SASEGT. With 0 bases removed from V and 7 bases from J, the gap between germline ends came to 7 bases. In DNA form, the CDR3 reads TGTGCCAGCAGTGAAGCACCGCAGAATTCACCCCTCCACTTT. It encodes CASSEAPQNSPLHF.

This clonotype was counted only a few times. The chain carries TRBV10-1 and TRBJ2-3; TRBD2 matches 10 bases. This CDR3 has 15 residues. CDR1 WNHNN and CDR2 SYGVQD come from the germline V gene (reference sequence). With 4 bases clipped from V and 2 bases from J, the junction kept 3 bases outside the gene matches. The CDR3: CASSAGLADTDTQYF. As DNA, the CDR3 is TGCGCCAGCAGTGCCGGACTAGCGGACACAGATACGCAGTATTTT.

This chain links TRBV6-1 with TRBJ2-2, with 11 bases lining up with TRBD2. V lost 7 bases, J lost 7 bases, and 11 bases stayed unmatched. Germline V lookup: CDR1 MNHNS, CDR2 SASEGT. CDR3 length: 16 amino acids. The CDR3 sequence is CASNKILAGAGGELFF. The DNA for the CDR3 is TGTGCCAGCAATAAAATACTAGCGGGGGCGGGCGGGGAGCTGTTTTTT.

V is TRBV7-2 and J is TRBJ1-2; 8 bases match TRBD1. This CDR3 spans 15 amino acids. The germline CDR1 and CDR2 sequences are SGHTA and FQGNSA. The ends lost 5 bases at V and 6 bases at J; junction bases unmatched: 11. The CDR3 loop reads CASSPYLQGADGYTF. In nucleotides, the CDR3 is TGTGCCAGCAGCCCCTACTTGCAGGGGGCGGATGGCTACACCTTC.

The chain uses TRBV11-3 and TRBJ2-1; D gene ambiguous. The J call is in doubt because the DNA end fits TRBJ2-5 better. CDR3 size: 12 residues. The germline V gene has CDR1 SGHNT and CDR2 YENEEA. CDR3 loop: CASSSGDETQYF. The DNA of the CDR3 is TGTGCCAGCAGCTCTGGTGACGAGACCCAGTACTTC.

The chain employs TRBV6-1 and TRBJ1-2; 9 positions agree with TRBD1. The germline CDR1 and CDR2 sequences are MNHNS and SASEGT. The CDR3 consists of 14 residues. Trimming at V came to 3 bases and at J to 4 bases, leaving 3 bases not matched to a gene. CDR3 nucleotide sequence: TGTGCCAGCAGTGAGGGGACAGGGCTCTATGGCTACACCTTC. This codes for CASSEGTGLYGYTF.

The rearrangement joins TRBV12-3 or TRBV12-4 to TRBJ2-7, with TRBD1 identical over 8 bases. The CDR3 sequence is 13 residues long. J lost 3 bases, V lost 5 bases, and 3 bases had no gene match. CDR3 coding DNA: TGTGCCAGCAGTGGAGGACAGGGCTACGAGCAGTACTTC. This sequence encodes CASSGGQGYEQYF.

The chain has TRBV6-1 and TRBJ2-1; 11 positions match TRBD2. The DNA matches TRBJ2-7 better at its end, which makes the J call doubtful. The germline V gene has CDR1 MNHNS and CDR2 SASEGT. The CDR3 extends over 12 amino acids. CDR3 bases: TGTGCCAGTGGGACTAGCGGAGGTGGGCAGTACTTC. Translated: CASGTSGGGQYF.

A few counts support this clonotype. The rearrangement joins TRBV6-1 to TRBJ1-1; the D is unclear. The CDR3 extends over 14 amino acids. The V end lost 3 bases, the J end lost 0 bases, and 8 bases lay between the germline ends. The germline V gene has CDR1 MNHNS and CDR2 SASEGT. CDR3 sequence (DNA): TGTGCCAGCAGTGAGCACAGCATGAACACTGAAGCTTTCTTT. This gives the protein CASSEHSMNTEAFF.

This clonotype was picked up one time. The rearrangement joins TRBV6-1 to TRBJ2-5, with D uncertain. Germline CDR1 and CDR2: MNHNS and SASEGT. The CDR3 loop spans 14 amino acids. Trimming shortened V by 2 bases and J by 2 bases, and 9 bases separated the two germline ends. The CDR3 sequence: CASSEFGPQETQYF. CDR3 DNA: TGTGCCAGCAGTGAATTTGGACCTCAAGAGACCCAGTACTTC.

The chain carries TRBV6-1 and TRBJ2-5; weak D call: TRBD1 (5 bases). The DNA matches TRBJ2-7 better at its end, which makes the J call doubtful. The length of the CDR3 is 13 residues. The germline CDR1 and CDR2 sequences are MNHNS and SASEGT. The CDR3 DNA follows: TGTGCCAGCAGTAGACCGACAGACTACGAGCAGTACTTC. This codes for CASSRPTDYEQYF.

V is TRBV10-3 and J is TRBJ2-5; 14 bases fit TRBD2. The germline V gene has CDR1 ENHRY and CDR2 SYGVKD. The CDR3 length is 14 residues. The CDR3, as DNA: TGTGCAGGGACTAGCGGGAGTCTTGCTGAGACCCAGTACTTC. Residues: CAGTSGSLAETQYF.

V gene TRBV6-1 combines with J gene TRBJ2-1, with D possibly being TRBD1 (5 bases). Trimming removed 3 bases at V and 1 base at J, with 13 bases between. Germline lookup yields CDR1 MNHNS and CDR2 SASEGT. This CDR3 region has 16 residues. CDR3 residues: CASSEGWGVSYNEQFF. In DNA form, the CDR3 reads TGTGCCAGCAGTGAGGGGTGGGGCGTATCCTACAATGAGCAGTTCTTC.

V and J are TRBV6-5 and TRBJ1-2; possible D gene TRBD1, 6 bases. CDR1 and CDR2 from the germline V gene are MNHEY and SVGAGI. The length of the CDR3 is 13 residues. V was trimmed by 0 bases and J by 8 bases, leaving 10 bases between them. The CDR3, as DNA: TGTGCCAGCAGTTACTCAGGGGGAGAGGGCTACACCTTC. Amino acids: CASSYSGGEGYTF.

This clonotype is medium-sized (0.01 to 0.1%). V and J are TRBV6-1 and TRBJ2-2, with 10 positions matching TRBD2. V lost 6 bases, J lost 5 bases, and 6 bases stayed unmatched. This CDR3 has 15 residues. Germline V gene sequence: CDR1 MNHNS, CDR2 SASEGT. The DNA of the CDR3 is TGTGCCAGCAGAGGGAGCGGGAGGGATACCGGGGAGCTGTTTTTT. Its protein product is CASRGSGRDTGELFF.

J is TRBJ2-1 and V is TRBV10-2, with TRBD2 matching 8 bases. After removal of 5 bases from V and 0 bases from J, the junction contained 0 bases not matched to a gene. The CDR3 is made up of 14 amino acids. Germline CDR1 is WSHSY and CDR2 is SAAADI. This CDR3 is CASSSGSSYNEQFF. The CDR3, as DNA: TGCGCCAGCAGTAGCGGGAGCTCCTACAATGAGCAGTTCTTC.

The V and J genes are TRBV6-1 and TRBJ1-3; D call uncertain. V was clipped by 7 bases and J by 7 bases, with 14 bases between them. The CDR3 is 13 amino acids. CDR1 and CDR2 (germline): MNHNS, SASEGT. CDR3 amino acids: CASKIQGGNTIYF. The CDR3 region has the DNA TGTGCCAGCAAAATCCAAGGAGGTAACACCATATATTTT.

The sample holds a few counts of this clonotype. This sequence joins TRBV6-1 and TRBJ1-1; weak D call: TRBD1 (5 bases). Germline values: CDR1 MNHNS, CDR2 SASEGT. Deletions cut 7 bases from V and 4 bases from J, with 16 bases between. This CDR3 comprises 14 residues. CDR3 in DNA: TGTGCCAGCATCCCCCCGGGGCCCCGCACTGAAGCTTTCTTT. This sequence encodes CASIPPGPRTEAFF.

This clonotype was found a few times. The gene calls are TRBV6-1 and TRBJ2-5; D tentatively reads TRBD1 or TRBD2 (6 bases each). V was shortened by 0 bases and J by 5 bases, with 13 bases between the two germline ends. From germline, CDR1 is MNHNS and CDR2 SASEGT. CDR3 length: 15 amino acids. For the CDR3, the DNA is TGTGCCAGCAGTGAAGCGCTGGGGGGCTGGGAGACCCAGTACTTC. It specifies CASSEALGGWETQYF.

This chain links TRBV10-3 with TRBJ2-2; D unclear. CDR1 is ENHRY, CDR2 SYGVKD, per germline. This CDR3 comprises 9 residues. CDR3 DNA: TGTGCTACTACAGGGGAGCTGTTTTTT. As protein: CATTGELFF.

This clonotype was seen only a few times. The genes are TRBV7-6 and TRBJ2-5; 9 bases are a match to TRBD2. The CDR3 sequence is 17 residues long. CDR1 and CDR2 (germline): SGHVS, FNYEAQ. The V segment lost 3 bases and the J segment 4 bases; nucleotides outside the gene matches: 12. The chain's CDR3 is CASSFNLGGGVGETQYF. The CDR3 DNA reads TGTGCCAGCAGCTTCAATTTGGGCGGGGGGGTTGGAGAGACCCAGTACTTC.

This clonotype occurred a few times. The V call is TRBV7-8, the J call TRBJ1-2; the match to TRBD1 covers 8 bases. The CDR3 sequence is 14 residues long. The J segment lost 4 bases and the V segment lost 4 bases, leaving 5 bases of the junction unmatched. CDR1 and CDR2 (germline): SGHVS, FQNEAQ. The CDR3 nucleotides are TGTGCCAGCAGCTCGACAGGGGATATCTATGGCTACACCTTC. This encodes CASSSTGDIYGYTF.